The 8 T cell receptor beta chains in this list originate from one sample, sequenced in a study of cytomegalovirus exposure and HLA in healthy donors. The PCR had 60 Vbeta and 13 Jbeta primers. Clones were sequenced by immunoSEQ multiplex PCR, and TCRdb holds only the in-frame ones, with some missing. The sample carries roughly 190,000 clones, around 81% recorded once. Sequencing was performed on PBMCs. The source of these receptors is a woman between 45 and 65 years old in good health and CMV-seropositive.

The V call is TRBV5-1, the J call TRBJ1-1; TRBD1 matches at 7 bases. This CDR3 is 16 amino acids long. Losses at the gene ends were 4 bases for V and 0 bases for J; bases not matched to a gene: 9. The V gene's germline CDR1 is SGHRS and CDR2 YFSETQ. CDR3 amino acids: CASSLDGTAMNTEAFF. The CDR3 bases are TGCGCCAGCAGCCTGGATGGGACAGCGATGAACACTGAAGCTTTCTTT. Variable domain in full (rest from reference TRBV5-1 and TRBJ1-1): KAGVTQTPRYLIKTRGQQVTLSCSPISGHRSVSWYQQTPGQGLQFLFEYFSETQRNKGNFPGRFSGRQFSNSRSEMNVSTLELGDSALYLCASSLDGTAMNTEAFFGQGTRLTVV.

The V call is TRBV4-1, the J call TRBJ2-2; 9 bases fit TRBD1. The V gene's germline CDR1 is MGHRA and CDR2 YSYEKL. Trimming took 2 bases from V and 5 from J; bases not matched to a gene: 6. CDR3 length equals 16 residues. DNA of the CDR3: TGCGCCAGCAGCCAAAACAGGGGGCGGCTTACCGGGGAGCTGTTTTTT. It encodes CASSQNRGRLTGELFF.

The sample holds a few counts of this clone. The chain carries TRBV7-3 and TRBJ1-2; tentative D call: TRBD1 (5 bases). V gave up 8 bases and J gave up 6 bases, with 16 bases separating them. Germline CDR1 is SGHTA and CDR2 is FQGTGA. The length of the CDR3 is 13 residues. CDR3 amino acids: CASGQGSRDGYTF. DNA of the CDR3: TGTGCCAGCGGGCAGGGTTCAAGGGATGGCTACACCTTC.

The CDR3 DNA sequence: TGTGCCAGCAGCGCGACAGGGGACTATGGCTACACCTTC. Amino acids: CASSATGDYGYTF. The chain carries TRBV6-5 and TRBJ1-2; 8 nucleotides align to TRBD1. In germline, CDR1 is MNHEY, CDR2 SVGAGI. The CDR3 has 13 residues. V shed 6 bases, J shed 3 bases, and the junction held 3 bases outside the gene matches.

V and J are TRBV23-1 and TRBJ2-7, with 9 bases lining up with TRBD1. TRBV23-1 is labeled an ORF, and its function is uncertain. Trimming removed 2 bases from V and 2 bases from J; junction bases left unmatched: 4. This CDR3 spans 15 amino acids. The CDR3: CASSQQGQGPYEQYF. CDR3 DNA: TGCGCCAGCAGTCAACAGGGACAGGGCCCCTACGAGCAGTACTTC.

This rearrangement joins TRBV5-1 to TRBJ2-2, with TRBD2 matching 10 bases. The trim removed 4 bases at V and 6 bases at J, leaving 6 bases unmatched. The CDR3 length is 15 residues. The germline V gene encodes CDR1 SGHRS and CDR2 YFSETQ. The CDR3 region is CASSGERGGSGELFF. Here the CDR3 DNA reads TGCGCCAGCAGCGGCGAGCGGGGGGGATCCGGGGAGCTGTTTTTT.

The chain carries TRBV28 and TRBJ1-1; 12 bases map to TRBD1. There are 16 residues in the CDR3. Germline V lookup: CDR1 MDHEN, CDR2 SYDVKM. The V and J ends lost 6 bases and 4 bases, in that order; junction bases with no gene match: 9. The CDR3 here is CASSPGQGAGSTEAFF. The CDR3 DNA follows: TGTGCCAGCAGCCCGGGACAGGGGGCAGGGAGCACTGAAGCTTTCTTT.

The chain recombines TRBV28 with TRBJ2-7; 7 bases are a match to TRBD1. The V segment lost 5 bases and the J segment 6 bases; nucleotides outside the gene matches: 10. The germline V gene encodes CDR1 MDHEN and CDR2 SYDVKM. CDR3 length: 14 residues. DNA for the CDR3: TGTGCCAGCAGTCAGTACTTGACAGGGACCGAGCAGTACTTC. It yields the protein CASSQYLTGTEQYF.